The 21 T cell receptor beta chains below were found in one sample sequenced in a study of T cell repertoires in cytomegalovirus infection. These receptors' targets are unknown. TCRdb analysed the reads with MiXCR anew, one entry per CDR3 protein. Here the sample spans about 890,000 distinct CDR3 sequences, around 29% being singletons. The sequencing used cultured CD8+ T cells from PBMCs, collected from culture after CMV antigen stimulation. The receptor set was obtained from a human donor in good health (CMV status not recorded). Some clones in this sample may be carry-over from other donors' samples.

The rearrangement links TRBV5-1 to TRBJ1-2, with no clear D. Germline V CDR1 and CDR2: SGHRS, YFSETQ. V was clipped by 2 bases and J by 7 bases, with 15 bases between them. This CDR3 spans 14 amino acids. CDR3 sequence: CASSFDRIPGGYTF. The CDR3 DNA reads as TGCGCCAGCAGCTTTGACCGGATCCCCGGTGGCTACACCTTC. The full variable domain, completed using reference TRBV5-1 and TRBJ1-2, is KAGVTQTPRYLIKTRGQQVTLSCSPISGHRSVSWYQQTPGQGLQFLFEYFSETQRNKGNFPGRFSGRQFSNSRSEMNVSTLELGDSALYLCASSFDRIPGGYTFGSGTRLTVV.

This clonotype has a count of ten or more. This chain joins TRBV7-8 and TRBJ2-1; D perhaps matches TRBD2 (7 bases). Trimming left V 5 bases short and J 7 bases short, with 24 bases between. CDR1 and CDR2 (germline): SGHVS, FQNEAQ. The CDR3 totals 17 residues. CDR3 amino acids: CASSQSRGARAMNEQFF. In nucleotides, the CDR3 is TGTGCCAGCAGCCAGTCTCGGGGGGCCCGAGCCATGAATGAGCAGTTCTTC.

This clonotype was counted only a few times. The V and J genes are TRBV2 and TRBJ1-6; 7 bases are shared with TRBD1. The CDR3 runs to 17 residues. Germline V CDR1 and CDR2: SNHLY, FYNNEI. After removal of 5 bases from V and 4 bases from J, the junction contained 11 bases not matched to a gene. The CDR3 is CASSTGGTEAYNSPLHF. In DNA form, the CDR3 reads TGTGCCAGCAGTACTGGTGGGACAGAAGCGTATAATTCACCCCTCCACTTT.

The chain is built from TRBV3-1 and TRBJ2-3; a weak D match, TRBD1 (5 bases). The CDR3 runs to 17 residues. Germline lookup yields CDR1 LGHDT and CDR2 YNNKEL (reference sequence). Deletions cut 0 bases from V and 0 bases from J, with 13 bases between. The CDR3 DNA is TGTGCCAGCAGCCAAGAGGGGTACAGGCAGAGCACAGATACGCAGTATTTT. Translation gives CASSQEGYRQSTDTQYF.

This sequence joins TRBV9 and TRBJ1-2; 9 bases align to TRBD1. The V gene end was trimmed by 6 bases and the J gene end by 5 bases; junction bases not matched to a gene: 8. CDR3 length: 14 amino acids. The V gene's germline CDR1 is SGDLS and CDR2 YYNGEE. CDR3: CASTLQGARYGYTF. The CDR3 DNA sequence: TGTGCCAGCACCTTACAGGGGGCTCGGTATGGCTACACCTTC.

This clonotype was observed a single time. The chain couples TRBV6-1 to TRBJ2-7; 8 nucleotides match TRBD1. The CDR3 is made up of 15 amino acids. V lost 1 base and J lost 3; bases outside the gene matches: 5. Germline CDR1 is MNHNS and CDR2 is SASEGT. In DNA, the CDR3 is TGTGCCAGCAGTGAAGGGACAGGGATGGACTACGAGCAGTACTTC. Translated, it gives CASSEGTGMDYEQYF.

The chain is built from TRBV27 and TRBJ1-6; D might be TRBD1 (5 bases). V dropped 2 bases and J dropped 6 bases, with 14 bases sitting between them. The CDR3 has 16 residues. Germline V CDR1 and CDR2: MNHEY, SMNVEV (reference sequence). Here the CDR3 reads CASSLRPPGGNSPLHF. As DNA, the CDR3 is TGTGCCAGCAGTTTACGTCCACCCGGGGGTAATTCACCCCTCCACTTT.

This chain uses TRBV11-2 with TRBJ1-4; D uncertain. This CDR3 is 16 amino acids long. V was pared by 1 base and J by 3 bases, with 12 bases between. Per the germline V gene, CDR1 is SGHAT and CDR2 is FQNNGV. The CDR3 sequence is CASSLVVGPPNEKLFF. Here the CDR3 DNA reads TGTGCCAGCAGCTTAGTTGTGGGCCCCCCTAATGAAAAACTGTTTTTT.

V is TRBV6-6 and J is TRBJ1-4; 7 nucleotides match TRBD1. This CDR3 region has 15 residues. V lost 4 bases to trimming and J lost 3 bases; unmatched junction nucleotides: 5. Looked up from germline, CDR1 is MNHNY and CDR2 is SVGAGI (reference sequence). The CDR3 region is CASSSQGDPNEKLFF. The CDR3 DNA sequence: TGTGCCAGCAGTTCCCAGGGGGATCCTAATGAAAAACTGTTTTTT.

This chain's CDR3 is CASGFPFIEVYF. Written as DNA, the CDR3 is TGTGCTAGTGGTTTCCCGTTCATTGAGGTTTATTTT. The V call is TRBV12-5, the J call TRBJ2-3; D is ambiguous. CDR3 length equals 12 residues. Germline V CDR1 and CDR2: LGHNT, FRNRAP. V lost 3 bases and J 15 bases, leaving 16 bases between the germline ends.

This clonotype has ten or more counts. The CDR3, as DNA: TGTGCCAGCAGTTATCGACAGGTGAACACTGAAGCTTTCTTT. It translates to CASSYRQVNTEAFF. The chain links TRBV6-6 to TRBJ1-1; a possible D gene is TRBD1 (6 bases). The CDR3 length is 14 residues. V was clipped by 3 bases and J by 0 bases, with 8 bases between them. Germline V CDR1 and CDR2: MNHNY, SVGAGI (reference sequence).

The chain uses TRBV4-3 and TRBJ2-1; TRBD2 aligns across 13 bases. Germline values: CDR1 LGHNA, CDR2 YSLEER. This CDR3 comprises 19 residues. Trimming cost V 4 bases and J 8 bases; bases outside gene matches: 17. The CDR3 region has the DNA TGCGCCAGCAGCCGAGACCCGCCCGCGACTAGCGGGGGGTGGGATGAGCAGTTCTTC. Its protein product is CASSRDPPATSGGWDEQFF.

This clonotype was counted a few times. V and J are TRBV6-1 and TRBJ2-7, with a tentative D call TRBD2 (6 bases). In germline, CDR1 is MNHNS, CDR2 SASEGT. The germline V and J ends were trimmed by 5 bases and 0 bases, with 14 bases remaining between them. The length of the CDR3 is 15 residues. CDR3 loop: CASSRLRDSSYEQYF. CDR3 coding DNA: TGTGCCAGCAGTCGACTTCGGGACTCCTCCTACGAGCAGTACTTC.

The CDR3 loop reads CATSDPLRGLPSPDTQYF. For the CDR3, the DNA is TGTGCCACCAGTGATCCTCTACGGGGGCTTCCATCCCCAGATACGCAGTATTTT. J is TRBJ2-3 and V is TRBV24-1; TRBD1 or TRBD2 may be the D gene (6 bases each). V was pared by 3 bases and J by 4 bases, with 22 bases between. The CDR3 runs 18 residues. CDR1 and CDR2 (germline): KGHDR, SFDVKD.

In DNA, the CDR3 is TGCAGTGCTAGAGATATGGAGGGGAACACTGAAGCTTTCTTT. Its translation is CSARDMEGNTEAFF. V usage is TRBV20-1 and J usage is TRBJ1-1, with unresolved D. Trimming took off 0 bases at V and 1 base at J, with 9 bases between the two ends. The germline gives CDR1 DFQATT, CDR2 SNEGSKA (reference sequence). The CDR3 sequence is 14 residues long.

This clonotype was seen a handful of times. The chain uses TRBV7-8 and TRBJ1-2; TRBD1 is a possible D gene (5 bases). Looked up from germline, CDR1 is SGHVS and CDR2 is FQNEAQ. The CDR3 consists of 13 residues. V lost 5 bases and J lost 6, with 13 bases in between. CDR3 sequence reads: CASSPGLGDGYTF. The DNA of the CDR3 is TGTGCCAGCAGCCCAGGGTTGGGGGATGGCTACACCTTC.

This sequence joins TRBV13 and TRBJ2-7; 7 bases align to TRBD1. The J segment lost 2 bases and the V segment lost 4 bases, leaving 8 bases of the junction unmatched. The CDR3 has 15 residues. Looked up from germline, CDR1 is PRHDT and CDR2 is FYEKMQ (reference sequence). The CDR3, as DNA: TGTGCCAGCAGCTGGGGACAGAATCCCACCTACGAGCAGTACTTC. Translated, it gives CASSWGQNPTYEQYF.

A few counts support this clonotype. The rearrangement links TRBV6-6 to TRBJ1-2; the match to TRBD1 covers 8 bases. The trim removed 7 bases at V and 0 bases at J, leaving 19 bases unmatched. This CDR3 spans 19 amino acids. The germline V gene has CDR1 MNHNY and CDR2 SVGAGI (reference sequence). The CDR3 spells CASTERTGPARASNYGYTF. The CDR3 DNA reads TGTGCCAGCACCGAACGGACAGGGCCAGCCCGAGCCTCTAACTATGGCTACACCTTC.

The chain combines TRBV28 with TRBJ2-1; 7 bases map to TRBD1. This CDR3 is built from 17 residues. J was trimmed by 7 bases and V by 5 bases; bases with no gene match: 17. Looked up from germline, CDR1 is MDHEN and CDR2 is SYDVKM. The CDR3 DNA is TGTGCCAGCAGTCCCACCTTGGGCAGGGGGAAGACGAATGAGCAGTTCTTC. Encoded protein: CASSPTLGRGKTNEQFF.

The chain joins TRBV7-9 to TRBJ2-1; D is perhaps TRBD2 (6 bases). V gave up 3 bases and J gave up 4 bases, with 13 bases separating them. Germline values: CDR1 SEHNR, CDR2 FQNEAQ (reference sequence). The CDR3 has 15 residues. The CDR3 DNA reads TGTGCCAGCAGCTTCATTGCGGGGACGTACAATGAGCAGTTCTTC. Translating it yields CASSFIAGTYNEQFF.

The chain couples TRBV9 to TRBJ2-1; possibly TRBD1 or TRBD2 for D (5 bases each). This CDR3 is built from 13 residues. Germline CDR1 reads SGDLS; CDR2 reads YYNGEE. Trimming shortened V by 8 bases and J by 4 bases, and 13 bases separated the two germline ends. CDR3 protein: CASGDPLYNEQFF. In DNA, the CDR3 is TGTGCCAGTGGGGACCCGCTATACAATGAGCAGTTCTTC.